A single T cell receptor (beta chain) is shown here with its context. Antigen unknown. Profiling relied on immunoSEQ multiplex PCR, and the TCRdb table lists in-frame clones only, not all of them. The sample has around 15,000 clones, 80% seen once. The sample is drawn from a study of tumor-infiltrating lymphocytes in localized non-small cell lung cancer. Notes on the study in general: Technical variation could not be separated from intratumor heterogeneity here. Only some patients had TCR sequencing, depending on available tissue. Compared with uninvolved lung, tumors showed higher T cell infiltration by TCRbeta sequencing.

The CDR3 loop spans 12 amino acids. Germline-derived CDR1 and CDR2 are SGHNT and YENEEA. Trimming removed 1 base at V and 4 bases at J, with 3 bases between. The clonotype comes from a human donor with non-small cell lung cancer. The chain has TRBV11-3 and TRBJ2-3; unclear D gene. Sequencing was performed on uninvolved lung tissue not adjacent to the tumor. The CDR3 loop is CASSLAADTQYF. Here the CDR3 DNA reads TGTGCCAGCAGCTTAGCAGCAGATACGCAGTATTTT.